This passage covers 18 T cell receptor beta chains from one sample sequenced in a study of regulatory T cells in long-lasting Graves disease. The time point here: newly diagnosed GD, antithyroid drugs for less than 3 months. Extracted PBMC RNA gave rise to the TCR library. Library construction for TCR beta used iRepertoire HTBI primers and Arm-PCR of CDR3 regions. Each CDR3 protein gets one entry after TCRdb re-called the multiplex PCR reads with MiXCR. Of hundreds of thousands of distinct CDR3 sequences listed, roughly 12% are singletons. These data were also reused for a study on T cells in Graves' hyperthyroidism and ophthalmopathy.

The starting material was peripheral blood mononuclear cells (PBMCs), obtained at new diagnosis, from a patient treated with antithyroid drugs. These receptors were obtained from a man under 40 with Graves disease.

In nucleotides, the CDR3 is TGTGCCAGCAGTGTGGTAGCGGGAGTCAGTAATGAGCAGTTCTTC. Amino acids: CASSVVAGVSNEQFF. J is TRBJ2-1 and V is TRBV6-4, with 9 bases aligning to TRBD2. The CDR3 totals 15 residues. Germline-derived CDR1 and CDR2 are MRHNA and SNTAGT. The V and J ends lost 4 bases and 7 bases, in that order; junction bases with no gene match: 8.

The chain uses TRBV19 and TRBJ2-7; D might be TRBD2 (7 bases). Germline loops: CDR1 LNHDA, CDR2 SQIVND (reference sequence). The CDR3 has 14 amino acids. The V gene lost 5 bases and the J gene lost 6 bases, with 17 bases spanning the gap. The CDR3 region has the DNA TGTGCCAGTAGTGGGATCGGGGGGCGCGGCGAGCAGTACTTC. The encoded protein is CASSGIGGRGEQYF.

The table lists this clonotype with many counts. This chain uses TRBV11-1 with TRBJ2-1, with TRBD2 identical over 13 bases. There are 16 residues in the CDR3. Unmatched junction bases numbered 8, after V lost 4 bases and J lost 8 bases. CDR1 and CDR2 from the germline V gene are SGHAT and FQDESV (reference sequence). In nucleotides, the CDR3 is TGTGCCAGCAGCTCAATACTAGCGGGAGGGCCCTATGAGCAGTTCTTC. Translated: CASSSILAGGPYEQFF. The full variable domain, in which reference TRBV11-1 and TRBJ2-1 provide the parts outside the CDR3, is EAEVAQSPRYKITEKSQAVAFWCDPISGHATLYWYRQILGQGPELLVQFQDESVVDDSQLPKDRFSAERLKGVDSTLKIQPAELGDSAMYLCASSSILAGGPYEQFFGPGTRLTVL.

In its sample, this clonotype was seen many times. The chain recombines TRBV12-3 or TRBV12-4 with TRBJ2-3; 12 bases fit TRBD1. Trimming at V came to 5 bases and at J to 3 bases, leaving 9 bases not matched to a gene. This CDR3 has 17 residues. CDR3 in DNA: TGTGCCAGCAGTCCAGCAGTGGGACAGGGGGCGACAGATACGCAGTATTTT. Amino acids: CASSPAVGQGATDTQYF.

Notes on this clonotype: A junction boundary mismatches the germline segment, possibly from a read error. The chain joins TRBV4-1 to TRBJ2-7; no firm D call. The CDR3 is 17 amino acids. Germline V lookup: CDR1 MGHRA, CDR2 YSYEKL. The CDR3 DNA is TGCGTCAGCAGCCAAGGAGACCTCAGGCGATCCTCCTGCGAGCAGTACTTC. The encoded protein is CVSSQGDLRRSSCEQYF.

This clonotype was picked up many times. The rearrangement joins TRBV9 to TRBJ2-7; 8 positions agree with TRBD2. V was clipped by 3 bases and J by 4 bases; unmatched bases: 9. In germline, CDR1 is SGDLS, CDR2 YYNGEE. The CDR3 has 15 amino acids. The CDR3 here is CASSASSGWPYEQYF. CDR3 nucleotides: TGTGCCAGCAGCGCTTCTAGCGGGTGGCCTTACGAGCAGTACTTC.

This clonotype showed up many times. The CDR3 protein is CASSLAGETDIQYF. Written as DNA, the CDR3 is TGCGCCAGCAGCTTGGCAGGGGAGACGGACATTCAGTACTTC. J is TRBJ2-4 and V is TRBV5-1, with TRBD1 as a possible D gene (6 bases). Germline lookup yields CDR1 SGHRS and CDR2 YFSETQ. The V and J ends lost 0 bases and 8 bases respectively, with 12 bases between them. CDR3 size: 14 residues.

This chain uses TRBV7-8 with TRBJ2-7; D may correspond to TRBD1 or TRBD2 (5 bases each). Trimming stripped 5 bases from V and 7 bases from J, with 12 bases between. CDR1 and CDR2 (germline): SGHVS, FQNEAQ. This CDR3 has 12 residues. The chain's CDR3 is CASSGGWGEQYF. CDR3 in DNA: TGTGCCAGCAGCGGCGGGTGGGGGGAGCAGTACTTC.

At least ten counts were recorded for this clonotype. The V call is TRBV6-2 or TRBV6-3, the J call TRBJ2-7, with D unclear. Looked up from germline, CDR1 is MNHEY and CDR2 is SVGEGT. This CDR3 contains 15 residues. V lost 6 bases and J 3 bases, leaving 18 bases between the germline ends. This CDR3 is CASSSSPGYHYEQYF. The CDR3 DNA sequence: TGTGCCAGCAGCTCATCTCCAGGTTATCACTACGAGCAGTACTTC.

This clonotype was detected ten times or more. The chain combines TRBV12-3 or TRBV12-4 with TRBJ1-6; D is perhaps TRBD1 (5 bases). The CDR3 length is 14 residues. The V and J ends lost 3 bases and 7 bases respectively, with 10 bases between them. The CDR3 DNA is TGTGCCAGCAGTTTTGGGACTACAAATTCACCCCTCCACTTT. Its protein product is CASSFGTTNSPLHF.

The genes are TRBV5-1 and TRBJ2-1; possible D gene TRBD2, 5 bases. V lost 5 bases and J lost 10, with 13 bases in between. This CDR3 contains 12 residues. CDR1 and CDR2 from the germline V gene are SGHRS and YFSETQ. The CDR3 protein is CASRLARAEQFF. As DNA, the CDR3 is TGCGCCAGCAGGCTAGCCCGAGCCGAGCAGTTCTTC.

This clonotype was counted only a few times. The chain employs TRBV29-1 and TRBJ2-6; D might be TRBD1 or TRBD2, each matching 5 bases. The V end lost 3 bases, the J end lost 4 bases, and 16 bases lay between the germline ends. The CDR3 length is 16 residues. Per the germline V gene, CDR1 is SQVTM and CDR2 is ANQGSEA. CDR3 in amino acids: CSVEGRWGSGANVLTF. CDR3 DNA sequence: TGCAGCGTTGAGGGACGTTGGGGATCGGGGGCCAACGTCCTGACTTTC. The full variable domain, with the rest looked up from reference TRBV29-1 and TRBJ2-6, is SAVISQKPSRDICQRGTSLTIQCQVDSQVTMMFWYRQQPGQSLTLIATANQGSEATYESGFVIDKFPISRPNLTFSTLTVSNMSPEDSSIYLCSVEGRWGSGANVLTFGAGSRLTVL.

This clonotype appeared a few times. The chain employs TRBV6-1 and TRBJ1-1; no firm D call. The germline gives CDR1 MNHNS, CDR2 SASEGT. The CDR3 runs 17 residues. The V and J ends lost 2 bases and 3 bases respectively, with 19 bases between them. The CDR3 sequence: CASSEIGGGGWDTEAFF. DNA of the CDR3: TGTGCCAGCAGTGAAATCGGTGGAGGAGGGTGGGACACTGAAGCTTTCTTT.

Only one count was recorded for this clonotype. A far larger clone is one nucleotide away, so this likely arose from a read error. The chain links TRBV20-1 to TRBJ2-1; 10 positions match TRBD2. This CDR3 region has 15 residues. CDR1 is DFQATT and CDR2 is SNEGSKA in the germline V gene (reference sequence). The J segment lost 10 bases and the V segment lost 7 bases, leaving 16 bases of the junction unmatched. This chain's CDR3 is CSVDTSLAGADEQFF. CDR3 DNA: TGCAGTGTGGACACCTCCCTAGCGGGAGCTGACGAGCAGTTCTTC.

This clonotype was counted at least ten times. The CDR3 sequence: CASSLAIFPGTSGGTDTQYF. The CDR3 DNA sequence: TGTGCCAGCAGCTTAGCCATATTCCCCGGGACTAGCGGGGGCACAGATACGCAGTATTTT. The chain uses TRBV7-9 and TRBJ2-3; TRBD2 matches 13 bases. The germline V gene encodes CDR1 SEHNR and CDR2 FQNEAQ (reference sequence). Losses at the gene ends were 0 bases for V and 1 base for J; bases not matched to a gene: 10. This CDR3 spans 20 amino acids.

The CDR3 DNA reads TGTGCCAGCAGCCAATACGGGACAGGGGTCAAATTGGACGACGGGGAGCTGTTTTTT. This sequence encodes CASSQYGTGVKLDDGELFF. V is TRBV3-1 and J is TRBJ2-2; 10 bases are shared with TRBD1. Germline loops: CDR1 LGHDT, CDR2 YNNKEL (reference sequence). J gave up 7 bases and V 2 bases, and 16 bases lay outside the gene matches. The CDR3 covers 19 residues.

This clonotype was picked up many times. One end of the junction fails to match germline, which may point to a read error. The genes are TRBV7-8 and TRBJ1-1; D is ambiguous. The germline V gene has CDR1 SGHVS and CDR2 FQNEAQ. The CDR3 is made up of 13 amino acids. As DNA, the CDR3 is TGTGCCAGCAGCCTTTCCGGGAACCCTGAAGCTTTCTTT. Translating gives CASSLSGNPEAFF.

The chain combines TRBV3-1 with TRBJ1-1; possibly TRBD1 for D (6 bases). V lost 5 bases, J lost 3 bases, and 19 bases lay in between. The CDR3 contains 16 residues. Germline CDR1 and CDR2: LGHDT and YNNKEL (reference sequence). CDR3 DNA sequence: TGTGCCAGCAGCTCTAAAGGGGGGCTTAGGGACACTGAAGCTTTCTTT. It is translated as CASSSKGGLRDTEAFF.